The entry below gives a single T cell receptor (beta chain) sequence along with its context. The antigen remains undetermined. V dropped 5 bases and J dropped 2 bases, with 13 bases sitting between them. The CDR3 contains 14 residues. The V gene's germline CDR1 is SGHTA and CDR2 FQGNSA. Profiled with immunoSEQ multiplex PCR; TCRdb holds only in-frame clones, not every one. Of more than 100,000 clones listed, 92% are singletons. This entry comes from a study of T cell responses to AZD1222 COVID-19 vaccine. Study-level results: In the spike-specific TCR repertoire, nearly half reportedly target unmutated variant regions. Among those given AZD1222, only 5 to 7 were seropositive at baseline. Donors were chiefly white British, with a greater number of females, and clonal diversity was perhaps underestimated.

Some second doses came at about 4 weeks and others at about 12 weeks; these were pooled. This TCR was sampled from an adult who received the AZD1222 COVID-19 vaccine. Sequences were derived from peripheral blood, sampled 28 days after the second AZD1222 dose. V usage is TRBV7-2 and J usage is TRBJ2-7, with D perhaps assigned TRBD1 or TRBD2 (5 bases each). The CDR3 spells CASSKTGTAYEQYF. As DNA, the CDR3 is TGTGCCAGCAGCAAAACCGGGACCGCCTACGAGCAGTACTTC.